Listed below are T cell receptor beta chains from one sample, sequenced in a study of beta chain features in type 1 diabetes. The repertoire was sequenced with immunoSEQ multiplex PCR; TCRdb's copy has only in-frame clones and lacks some. The sample has about 170,000 clones, about 7.9% seen once. The sample was central memory CD4+ T cells from blood. These receptors were collected from a young man with type 1 diabetes. Both conserved end residues are part of each CDR3. The D gene is left open where the match is weak. Rows may omit the clone size; those that give it use once, few, many or a size class.

V,D,length,J,size,DNA,CDR3
TRBV19,TRBD1,14,TRBJ2-2,NA,TGTGCCAGTCGGGACAGAAAGAACACCGGGGAGCTGTTTTTT,CASRDRKNTGELFF
TRBV6-6,TRBD2,16,TRBJ2-7,few,TGTGCCAGCAGTTACTCGATCCCCGCGGGAGGCTACGAGCAGTACTTC,CASSYSIPAGGYEQYF
TRBV14,NA,16,TRBJ1-6,NA,TGTGCCAGCAGCAAGGCCCTAGGACAGATTCATTCACCCCTCCACTTT,CASSKALGQIHSPLHF
TRBV4-3,TRBD1,18,TRBJ1-2,NA,TGCGCCAGCAGCCAAGATTGGACAGGGGGTTTGGGTAACTATGGCTACACCTTC,CASSQDWTGGLGNYGYTF
TRBV7-2,TRBD1,16,TRBJ2-5,NA,TGTGCCAGCAGCCAAACGTTAAGGGGGCACGGAGAGACCCAGTACTTC,CASSQTLRGHGETQYF
TRBV28,TRBD1,15,TRBJ1-1,NA,TGTGCCAGCAGTTTAGGGGCGCGAGGACAGGCTAACGCTTTCTTT,CASSLGARGQANAFF
TRBV7-9,TRBD2,15,TRBJ2-3,few,TGTGCCAGCAGCCGAGATGGGACTAGCGGAGATACGCAGTATTTT,CASSRDGTSGDTQYF
TRBV21-1,NA,14,TRBJ2-7,few,TGTGCCAGCAGCAAATGGGCTACCCCCTACGAGCAGTACTTC,CASSKWATPYEQYF
TRBV28,NA,16,TRBJ2-1,few,TGTGCCAGCAGTTCCCATTTTAGCGGAGACACCAATGAGCAGTTCTTC,CASSSHFSGDTNEQFF
TRBV7-2,TRBD2,17,TRBJ2-6,few,TGTGCCAGCAGCTTAACTAGCGGGAGTTCTGGGGCCAACGTCCTGACTTTC,CASSLTSGSSGANVLTF
TRBV6-6,TRBD2,13,TRBJ2-1,NA,TGTGCCAGCAGTTACCCAGGGAGGGATGAGCAGTTCTTC,CASSYPGRDEQFF
TRBV11-3,NA,13,TRBJ2-5,NA,TGTGCCAGCAGCTTATCTAGCCAAGAGACCCAGTACTTC,CASSLSSQETQYF
TRBV18,TRBD2,15,TRBJ2-5,NA,TGTGCCAGCTCACCTACTAGCGGGAGTCGTGAGACCCAGTACTTC,CASSPTSGSRETQYF
TRBV6-1,NA,15,TRBJ2-4,few,TGTGCCAGCAGTGAGCCCCGAGGGGGATGGGACATTCAGTACTTC,CASSEPRGGWDIQYF
TRBV5-4,NA,16,TRBJ2-7,NA,TGTGCCAGCAGCTTGGATATTGGGGCTACCGCTTGGGAGCAGTACTTC,CASSLDIGATAWEQYF
TRBV19,TRBD1,16,TRBJ1-5,few,TGTGCCAGTAGTAGGCCCGGGACAGGAAACAATCAGCCCCAGCATTTT,CASSRPGTGNNQPQHF
TRBV7-9,TRBD2,15,TRBJ2-3,few,TGTGCCAGCAGCTTGGCGGGACTACTGACAGATACGCAGTATTTT,CASSLAGLLTDTQYF